The sample holds a few counts of the clone carrying this TCR beta chain. Its antigen is not identified. This CDR3 is 13 amino acids long. CDR1 is MNHEY, CDR2 SVGEGT, per germline. Trimming removed 4 bases from V and 4 bases from J, with 8 bases in between. The sample is drawn from a study of early T cells in non-severe SARS-CoV-2 infection. Study-wide context: Whole-blood bulk RNA, unsorted, was sequenced, and chains were unpaired.

Study findings and constraints: The VDJdb matching leaned toward anti-spike CD8 responses and overlooked private and CD4 specificities.

Researchers tagged individual cDNA molecules with unique molecular identifiers. TCRdb re-called the 5' RACE reads with MiXCR, one entry per CDR3 protein. The sample lists 65,000 to 80,000 distinct CDR3 sequences, over 10% occurring once. The sample was whole blood. This clonotype was obtained from an adult who was a healthcare worker with PCR-confirmed SARS-CoV-2 infection or an uninfected control (not recorded which). This chain uses TRBV6-2 or TRBV6-3 with TRBJ2-1, with D perhaps TRBD1 (6 bases). This chain's CDR3 is CASSSGQYNEQFF. The CDR3 nucleotides are TGTGCCAGCAGTTCCGGACAGTACAATGAGCAGTTCTTC.